This T cell receptor beta chain is from a study of blood T cell repertoires in COVID-19 (TCRdb year 2020). Regarding the study in general: The collaborator samples originated in the United States, Italy and Spain and spanned the acute and convalescent phases of COVID-19. HLA class I and class II types, where available, came from metadata supplied by the sample provider rather than from assay-based typing. The sample metadata nearly always contained a de-identified subject ID, COVID-19 status, age in years and sex. Subjects who had been exposed to COVID-19, were actively infected with it, or had recovered from it provided the deeply sampled blood TCRbeta repertoires that made up the dataset. The samples were drawn from two sources: the first 160 participants of the ongoing ImmuneRACE study, and 1,254 subjects contributed by 6 global collaborators. The repertoires were made available in a free public database intended to serve as a resource for research on the immune response to SARS-CoV-2. The prospective study material was composed of cDNA or gDNA derived from T cells, B-cell-depleted T cells, or PBMCs.

What the study reported, not specific to this receptor: Clinical and demographic metadata were provided uncurated, with the amount varying by source and participant.

The collaborating institutions used their own protocols to collect whole blood in K2EDTA tubes. For TCRbeta analysis, collaborators shipped samples as frozen whole blood, isolated PBMCs, or DNA extracted from either of those sample types. On this clone: Its specific antigen is unknown. No base qualities exist here, and no much larger clone lies one base off it.

The immunoSEQ Assay, a bias-controlled multiplex PCR, was used to amplify TCRbeta CDR3 regions from genomic DNA. From the authors' description of their analysis: Nucleated cell counts per sample were estimated from amplification of reference gene primers within the assay. Sequence reads were collapsed and filtered to measure the absolute abundance of every unique TCRbeta CDR3 rearrangement. Productive Simpson clonality was computed per sample as the square root of Simpson's diversity index over productive rearrangements. This is the immuneACCESS table as TCRdb keeps it, with only in-frame sequences that have V and J called. A part of the clones is gone; compared with another copy, unresolved V genes explain less than half, and the rest is unexplained. V, J and clone size are those of that table, while D and trimming were read from the DNA. The table for this sample lists 120,000 or so clones; 88% of them were counted only once. The ten biggest clones cover approximately 3.3% of the sample.

The sample taken for sequencing was peripheral blood. The sequence came from a woman in her 50s with acute or convalescent COVID-19.

This receptor has the CDR3 CASSLSRGGEKLFF. At the DNA level, the sequence is TGTGCCAGCAGCTTAAGCCGGGGAGGTGAAAAACTGTTTTTT. The rearranged segments are TRBV7-9 and TRBJ1-4, with no confident D gene call. The germline V gene (reference sequence) yields SEHNR for CDR1 and FQNEAQ for CDR2. From the cysteine up to the phenylalanine, the CDR3 has a length of 14 residues. Here the CDR3 DNA is all that survives: 42 bases in frame from base 1. At the junction V is shortened by 2 bases and J by 7 bases, with 11 bases in between.